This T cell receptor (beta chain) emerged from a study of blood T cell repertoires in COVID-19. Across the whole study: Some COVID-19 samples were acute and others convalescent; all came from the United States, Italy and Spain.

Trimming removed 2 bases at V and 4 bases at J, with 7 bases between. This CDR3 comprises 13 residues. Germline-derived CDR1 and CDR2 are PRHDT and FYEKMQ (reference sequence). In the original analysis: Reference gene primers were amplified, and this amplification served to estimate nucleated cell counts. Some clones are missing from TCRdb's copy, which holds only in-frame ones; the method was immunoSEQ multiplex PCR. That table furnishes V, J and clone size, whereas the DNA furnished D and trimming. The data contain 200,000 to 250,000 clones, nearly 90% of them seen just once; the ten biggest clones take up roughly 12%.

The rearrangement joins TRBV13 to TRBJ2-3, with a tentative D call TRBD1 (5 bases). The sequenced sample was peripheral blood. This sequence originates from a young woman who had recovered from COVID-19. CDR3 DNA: TGTGCCAGCAGCTTACCAGGGTCAGATACGCAGTATTTT. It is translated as CASSLPGSDTQYF. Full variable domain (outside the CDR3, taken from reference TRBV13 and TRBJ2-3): AAGVIQSPRHLIKEKRETATLKCYPIPRHDTVYWYQQGPGQDPQFLISFYEKMQSDKGSIPDRFSAQQFSDYHSELNMSSLELGDSALYFCASSLPGSDTQYFGPGTRLTVL.